This is a list of T cell receptor beta chains from one sample in a study of CD8+ T cells in alopecia areata. The repertoire was sequenced with immunoSEQ multiplex PCR; TCRdb's copy has only in-frame clones and lacks some. The table includes 140,000 to 150,000 clones, around 58% detected once. The sample in question was CD4+ T cells sorted from blood, obtained at week 0. These receptors came from a human donor with alopecia areata. CDR3s leave out the opening cysteine and the closing phenylalanine or tryptophan. Fields, in order: V gene, J gene, CDR3 protein.

>TRBV30|TRBJ2-1
AWSTPGLGSSEQF
>TRBV23-1|TRBJ2-7
ASSQSIPDSHEQY
>TRBV2|TRBJ2-1
ASSRTVSSYNEQF
>TRBV18|TRBJ1-1
ASSPGKAENTEAF
>TRBV30|TRBJ2-3
AWSVGQGATDTQY
>TRBV6-6|TRBJ2-5
ASSYSRGQETQY
>TRBV25-1|TRBJ1-1
ASSEFGRLKAF
>TRBV5-6|TRBJ2-7
ASTQGGEQY
>TRBV29-1|TRBJ1-1
SASPQGAITEAF
>TRBV9|TRBJ2-2
ASSPRGDSDPGELF
>TRBV5-1|TRBJ2-2
ASSPNPGQSSGELF
>TRBV6-1|TRBJ1-1
ASSFGRIEAF
>TRBV29-1|TRBJ1-1
SVAKTTGIAEAF
>TRBV4-2|TRBJ1-2
ASSHPGQGPWYGYT
>TRBV29-1|TRBJ1-1
SVVWGANTEAF
>TRBV6-5|TRBJ2-7
ASRLAGRPYEQY
>TRBV6-5|TRBJ2-7
ASSTGRSYEQY
>TRBV11-2|TRBJ2-1
ASSSKGGDNEQF
>TRBV11-3|TRBJ1-2
ASSAGGRTGELYGYT
>TRBV7-2|TRBJ2-5
ASSPGTSSQETQY
>TRBV14|TRBJ2-3
ASSQAGGDTQY
>TRBV6-5|TRBJ2-7
ASSRRGQHREQY
>TRBV5-1|TRBJ2-3
ASSLEFGTDTQY
>TRBV29-1|TRBJ2-7
SVASRTAHEQY
>TRBV30|TRBJ1-4
AWGDLNEKLF
>TRBV30|TRBJ1-3
AWSVRRGNTIY
>TRBV15|TRBJ1-2
ATSSPGYGYT
>TRBV29-1|TRBJ2-5
SAVLAAEQETQY
>TRBV5-1|TRBJ1-5
ASSPGTSNQPQH
>TRBV7-2|TRBJ1-6
ASSRLNSPLH
>TRBV27|TRBJ1-5
ASSLGRVGQPQH
>TRBV7-7|TRBJ2-5
ASSSDRGETQY
>TRBV27|TRBJ2-5
ASAQLSSQETQY
>TRBV4-1|TRBJ1-2
ASSQLHRDRGGYT
>TRBV30|TRBJ1-2
AWSLVRAGYT
>TRBV5-1|TRBJ2-3
ASSLVGERDTQY
>TRBV7-8|TRBJ2-1
ASSGGGNEQF
>TRBV2|TRBJ2-1
ASHEKSSYNEQF
>TRBV15|TRBJ1-4
ATSSGVSLNEKLF
>TRBV28|TRBJ1-6
ASSSRTGLNSPLH
>TRBV29-1|TRBJ2-2
SVGASGANTGELF
>TRBV7-2|TRBJ1-2
ASSQAAGEGGYT
>TRBV5-6|TRBJ2-1
ASRTGPSSYNEQF
>TRBV7-9|TRBJ2-3
ASSSRAGGDTQY
>TRBV7-2|TRBJ2-5
ASSSMETQY
>TRBV30|TRBJ1-1
AWSVSGHGTEAF
>TRBV5-1|TRBJ1-1
ASSATGGDEAF
>TRBV6-5|TRBJ1-5
ASSYSGQPQH
>TRBV6-6|TRBJ1-4
ASSAWNLGYEKLF
>TRBV6-5|TRBJ2-5
ASSAGQGMWETQY
>TRBV29-1|TRBJ2-5
SVSAGLPLETQY